Each of the 30 T cell receptor beta chains below was sequenced from the same sample in a study of T cell clonotyping in hematopoietic cell transplantation. Assay used: immunoSEQ multiplex PCR; TCRdb lists only in-frame clones, some missing. The sample has 27,000 or so clones; approximately 96% are singletons. The specimen sequenced was peripheral blood mononuclear cells. These receptor sequences come from a man in his fifties or sixties in good health. Some clones in this sample may be carry-over from other donors' samples.

The rearrangement uses TRBV28 and TRBJ2-7, with a weak D call TRBD2 (6 bases). The germline V gene has CDR1 MDHEN and CDR2 SYDVKM. V lost 6 bases to trimming and J lost 3 bases, with 12 bases between them. The CDR3 is 13 residues long. The DNA of the CDR3 is TGTGCCAGCAGGTGGACTAACGACTACGAGCAGTACTTC. Translation gives CASRWTNDYEQYF. The full variable domain, its missing parts supplied by reference TRBV28 and TRBJ2-7, is DVKVTQSSRYLVKRTGEKVFLECVQDMDHENMFWYRQDPGLGLRLIYFSYDVKMKEKGDIPEGYSVSREKKERFSLILESASTNQTSMYLCASRWTNDYEQYFGPGTRLTVT.

CDR3 amino acids: CASTVGAGGNTIYF. In DNA, the CDR3 is TGTGCCAGCACCGTAGGGGCGGGTGGAAACACCATATATTTT. This chain joins TRBV6-5 and TRBJ1-3; the D gene is possibly TRBD1 (5 bases). CDR1 and CDR2 from the germline V gene are MNHEY and SVGAGI. Trimming removed 7 bases from V and 3 bases from J, with 13 bases in between. This CDR3 has 14 residues.

This chain uses TRBV10-1 with TRBJ2-3; D is ambiguous. V shed 0 bases and J shed 1 base, with 5 bases lying between them. Germline assignment: CDR1 WNHNN and CDR2 SYGVQD (reference sequence). The CDR3 contains 14 residues. CDR3 amino acids: CASSESRGTDTQYF. In nucleotides, the CDR3 is TGCGCCAGCAGTGAGTCCAGAGGCACAGATACGCAGTATTTT.

CDR3 loop: CASSLSNYGYTF. The DNA of the CDR3 is TGTGCCAGCAGCTTGAGCAACTATGGCTACACCTTC. The chain joins TRBV5-8 to TRBJ1-2; no firm D call. The V and J ends lost 1 base and 2 bases respectively, with 3 bases between them. The CDR3 covers 12 residues. Per the germline V gene, CDR1 is SGHTS and CDR2 is YDEGEE.

The chain employs TRBV19 and TRBJ1-4; the D gene is possibly TRBD1 (6 bases). Germline-derived CDR1 and CDR2 are LNHDA and SQIVND (reference sequence). Trimming shortened V by 7 bases and J by 4 bases, and 16 bases separated the two germline ends. The CDR3 has 15 amino acids. The CDR3, as DNA: TGTGCCAGTACTCGTCAAGGGGGATATAATGAAAAACTGTTTTTT. Its translation: CASTRQGGYNEKLFF.

The rearrangement links TRBV18 to TRBJ1-5; D is undetermined. V was shortened by 2 bases and J by 2 bases, with 10 bases between the two germline ends. The CDR3 contains 15 residues. Looked up from germline, CDR1 is KGHSH and CDR2 is LQKENI. DNA for the CDR3: TGTGCCAGCTCACCAGCTTCCAGTCGCAATCAGCCCCAGCATTTT. Protein: CASSPASSRNQPQHF.

This chain joins TRBV7-8 and TRBJ1-5; the D gene is possibly TRBD1 (6 bases). The V and J ends lost 5 bases and 0 bases respectively, with 11 bases between them. The CDR3 is 15 amino acids. Germline lookup yields CDR1 SGHVS and CDR2 FQNEAQ. The CDR3 DNA sequence: TGTGCCAGCAGCCCGGGGGCTTATAGCAATCAGCCCCAGCATTTT. Its translation is CASSPGAYSNQPQHF.

The gene calls are TRBV9 and TRBJ1-5, with 9 bases matching TRBD1. The germline gives CDR1 SGDLS, CDR2 YYNGEE. This CDR3 region has 23 residues. V lost 4 bases to trimming and J lost 0 bases; unmatched junction nucleotides: 26. The chain's CDR3 is CASSFSGTKVPGQGDYSNQPQHF. CDR3 bases: TGTGCCAGCAGCTTCTCGGGGACCAAGGTTCCGGGACAGGGAGACTATAGCAATCAGCCCCAGCATTTT.

This chain links TRBV28 with TRBJ2-7, with a tentative D call TRBD1 (6 bases). The CDR3 has 14 residues. V lost 3 bases to trimming and J lost 0 bases, with 9 bases between them. CDR1 and CDR2 from the germline V gene are MDHEN and SYDVKM. The CDR3 protein is CASSLGRGSYEQYF. As DNA, the CDR3 is TGTGCCAGCAGTTTGGGCAGGGGCTCCTACGAGCAGTACTTC.

The chain joins TRBV4-3 to TRBJ2-7, with D hard to call. The CDR3 loop spans 16 amino acids. Germline CDR1 is LGHNA and CDR2 is YSLEER. Trimming took 3 bases from V and 3 from J, leaving 18 bases between them. This CDR3 reads CASSQGLASYDYEQYF. In DNA form, the CDR3 reads TGCGCCAGCAGCCAGGGTCTTGCCTCATATGACTACGAGCAGTACTTC.

The chain carries TRBV30 and TRBJ1-2; 9 bases are shared with TRBD1. The CDR3 spans 16 residues. Looked up from germline, CDR1 is GTSNPN and CDR2 is SVGIG (reference sequence). Losses at the gene ends were 3 bases for V and 8 bases for J; bases not matched to a gene: 16. The CDR3 reads CAWSRDRAPRGEGYTF. In DNA form, the CDR3 reads TGTGCCTGGAGCCGGGACAGGGCGCCCCGGGGGGAGGGCTACACCTTC. The complete variable domain, with remaining parts taken from reference TRBV30 and TRBJ1-2, reads SQTIHQWPATLVQPVGSPLSLECTVEGTSNPNLYWYRQAAGRGLQLLFYSVGIGQISSEVPQNLSASRPQDRQFILSSKKLLLSDSGFYLCAWSRDRAPRGEGYTFGSGTRLTVV.

The CDR3 reads CASSSKQGGNNSPLHF. The CDR3 nucleotides are TGTGCCAGCAGCAGCAAACAGGGAGGTAATAATTCACCCCTCCACTTT. The chain uses TRBV7-2 and TRBJ1-6, with TRBD1 as a possible D gene (6 bases). The germline V gene encodes CDR1 SGHTA and CDR2 FQGNSA. This CDR3 has 16 amino acids. With 5 bases removed from V and 5 bases from J, the gap between germline ends came to 16 bases.

This clone is medium-sized in the sample. This chain joins TRBV11-2 and TRBJ1-1; 7 nucleotides align to TRBD1. The germline V gene encodes CDR1 SGHAT and CDR2 FQNNGV. The trim removed 4 bases at V and 7 bases at J, leaving 3 bases unmatched. This CDR3 contains 12 residues. The CDR3 here is CASSSRDSEAFF. In DNA form, the CDR3 reads TGTGCCAGCAGCTCCCGGGACAGTGAAGCTTTCTTT.

The chain joins TRBV11-2 to TRBJ2-3; the D call may be TRBD1 or TRBD2 (6 bases each). Trimming stripped 6 bases from V and 6 bases from J, with 25 bases between. This CDR3 has 17 residues. Germline CDR1 and CDR2: SGHAT and FQNNGV. The CDR3 region has the DNA TGTGCCAGCAGTTCACAAGTCGGGGGCGCGGTTGAGGATACGCAGTATTTT. It codes for CASSSQVGGAVEDTQYF. Based on the CDR3 plus reference TRBV11-2 and TRBJ2-3, the full variable domain is EAGVAQSPRYKIIEKRQSVAFWCNPISGHATLYWYQQILGQGPKLLIQFQNNGVVDDSQLPKDRFSAERLKGVDSTLKIQPAKLEDSAVYLCASSSQVGGAVEDTQYFGPGTRLTVL.

CDR3 nucleotides: TGTGCCAGCAGCCCCGTAGCTAACTATGGCTACACCTTC. It yields the protein CASSPVANYGYTF. This chain links TRBV5-6 with TRBJ1-2; D is undetermined. Looked up from germline, CDR1 is SGHDT and CDR2 is YYEEEE. The CDR3 length is 13 residues. Trimming shortened V by 4 bases and J by 0 bases, and 7 bases separated the two germline ends.

The rearrangement links TRBV6-5 to TRBJ2-5, with D perhaps matching TRBD2 (7 bases). Germline loops: CDR1 MNHEY, CDR2 SVGAGI. The ends were cut back, 0 bases at V and 5 bases at J, with 10 bases in the middle. This CDR3 has 14 amino acids. The CDR3 loop is CASSYSGGGETQYF. In DNA form, the CDR3 reads TGTGCCAGCAGTTACTCGGGAGGGGGGGAGACCCAGTACTTC.

This chain connects TRBV30 to TRBJ1-6, with D perhaps TRBD1 (6 bases). The CDR3 is made up of 17 amino acids. V lost 4 bases and J lost 5, with 21 bases in between. From germline, CDR1 is GTSNPN and CDR2 SVGIG (reference sequence). CDR3 protein: CAWKIRGVRVNNSPLHF. The CDR3 DNA sequence: TGTGCCTGGAAGATTAGGGGGGTAAGGGTCAATAATTCACCCCTCCACTTT.

V gene TRBV5-4 combines with J gene TRBJ2-7, with a weak D call TRBD1 (5 bases). This CDR3 spans 14 amino acids. Germline V lookup: CDR1 SGHNT, CDR2 YYREEE (reference sequence). The V end was cut by 4 bases, the J end by 0 bases, with 11 bases between. The CDR3 nucleotides read TGTGCCAGCAGCCTCGACAGTATCTCCTACGAGCAGTACTTC. Encoded protein: CASSLDSISYEQYF.

This clone was recorded only once. The chain recombines TRBV6-5 with TRBJ1-5; D is uncertain. Germline V gene lookup returns CDR1 MNHEY and CDR2 SVGAGI. This CDR3 is built from 16 residues. V was pared by 0 bases and J by 0 bases, with 9 bases between. CDR3 sequence (DNA): TGTGCCAGCAGTTACTCTGGATTGTATAGCAATCAGCCCCAGCATTTT. Amino acids: CASSYSGLYSNQPQHF.

The chain employs TRBV29-1 and TRBJ1-2; D might be TRBD1 (5 bases). The CDR3 is made up of 14 amino acids. Between the trimmed V and J ends, which lost 3 bases and 3 bases, there was a span of 14 bases. The germline V gene encodes CDR1 SQVTM and CDR2 ANQGSEA. DNA for the CDR3: TGCAGCGTTGACAGGGACCGGCGGGACTATGGCTACACCTTC. Protein product: CSVDRDRRDYGYTF.

The chain recombines TRBV9 with TRBJ2-3; D is uncertain. The CDR3 contains 15 residues. Trimming took off 0 bases at V and 0 bases at J, with 8 bases between the two ends. Per the germline V gene, CDR1 is SGDLS and CDR2 is YYNGEE. The CDR3 coding sequence is TGTGCCAGCAGCGTAGATCTCCCTAGCACAGATACGCAGTATTTT. Translated, it gives CASSVDLPSTDTQYF.

CDR3: CASSWGIYYEQYF. Written as DNA, the CDR3 is TGTGCCAGCAGTTGGGGGATTTACTACGAGCAGTACTTC. This chain joins TRBV27 and TRBJ2-7; D possibly uses TRBD1 or TRBD2 (5 bases each). Trimming took 4 bases from V and 3 from J, leaving 10 bases between them. The CDR3 has 13 residues. Germline CDR1 and CDR2: MNHEY and SMNVEV (reference sequence).

The gene calls are TRBV6-5 and TRBJ2-7; 11 nucleotides align to TRBD1. Unmatched junction bases numbered 8, after V lost 6 bases and J lost 4 bases. This CDR3 region has 15 residues. The V gene's germline CDR1 is MNHEY and CDR2 SVGAGI. CDR3 sequence (DNA): TGTGCCAGCAGGCTGGGACAGGGGGTTGTGTACGAGCAGTACTTC. Amino acid sequence: CASRLGQGVVYEQYF.

The CDR3 sequence is CAWVDRVNVGELFF. CDR3 DNA sequence: TGTGCCTGGGTGGACAGGGTTAACGTCGGGGAGCTGTTTTTT. The rearrangement links TRBV30 to TRBJ2-2, with 8 bases identical to TRBD1. This CDR3 region has 14 residues. Trimming removed 5 bases from V and 7 bases from J; junction bases left unmatched: 9. Germline assignment: CDR1 GTSNPN and CDR2 SVGIG (reference sequence).

The gene calls are TRBV19 and TRBJ1-1; no firm D call. Germline V lookup: CDR1 LNHDA, CDR2 SQIVND (reference sequence). Deletions cut 2 bases from V and 1 base from J, with 14 bases between. The CDR3 is 16 residues long. CDR3 nucleotide sequence: TGTGCCAGTAGTATAAGGCCCCCCCTACAGAACACTGAAGCTTTCTTT. Protein: CASSIRPPLQNTEAFF.

This sequence joins TRBV11-2 and TRBJ1-5, with 9 bases aligning to TRBD1. The V gene end was trimmed by 5 bases and the J gene end by 3 bases; junction bases not matched to a gene: 11. The CDR3 sequence is 17 residues long. The germline V gene encodes CDR1 SGHAT and CDR2 FQNNGV. CDR3 nucleotides: TGTGCCAGCAGCGATAATCCGGGACAGGGCTACAATCAGCCCCAGCATTTT. This codes for CASSDNPGQGYNQPQHF.

The genes are TRBV29-1 and TRBJ2-7, with TRBD1 matching over 7 bases. The V segment lost 6 bases and the J segment 0 bases; nucleotides outside the gene matches: 8. The length of the CDR3 is 14 residues. Germline CDR1 is SQVTM and CDR2 is ANQGSEA. The CDR3 nucleotides read TGCAGCGTCGCCACAGGGGTTCTCTCCTACGAGCAGTACTTC. This encodes CSVATGVLSYEQYF.

The chain employs TRBV2 and TRBJ2-3; 8 nucleotides match TRBD2. This CDR3 contains 15 residues. The junction had 4 bases not matched to a gene; V was cut back by 5 bases and J by 0 bases. Germline V gives CDR1 SNHLY, CDR2 FYNNEI. The CDR3 DNA is TGTGCCAGCAGTCGCGAGCGGGGGAGCACAGATACGCAGTATTTT. Encoded protein: CASSRERGSTDTQYF.

The chain recombines TRBV10-3 with TRBJ1-5; unclear D gene. Germline V gene sequence: CDR1 ENHRY, CDR2 SYGVKD. The CDR3 runs 14 residues. Trimming removed 4 bases at V and 1 base at J, with 8 bases between. The CDR3: CAISAGLSNQPQHF. DNA for the CDR3: TGTGCCATCAGTGCTGGACTGAGCAATCAGCCCCAGCATTTT.

CDR3 sequence (DNA): TGCAGCGCCGGGTCGAACTATGGCTACACCTTC. Translation gives CSAGSNYGYTF. The rearrangement uses TRBV29-1 and TRBJ1-2, with no clear D. CDR3 length equals 11 residues. Germline values: CDR1 SQVTM, CDR2 ANQGSEA. The V gene lost 7 bases and the J gene lost 2 bases, with 8 bases spanning the gap.